The 27 T cell receptor beta chains in this list originate from one sample, sequenced in a study of cytomegalovirus exposure and HLA in healthy donors. Primers: 60 Vbeta forward and 13 Jbeta reverse. Repertoires were generated with immunoSEQ multiplex PCR, while TCRdb's copy carries only in-frame clones and drops some. The sample lists under 200,000 clones, about four fifths occurring once. Sequencing was done on a sample of PBMCs. The receptors stem from a woman in her forties or fifties in good health and CMV-seronegative.

The rearrangement joins TRBV7-9 to TRBJ2-7; 7 bases are a match to TRBD1. The germline V gene has CDR1 SEHNR and CDR2 FQNEAQ (reference sequence). There are 15 residues in the CDR3. With V trimmed by 4 bases and J by 3 bases, 9 bases remained unmatched. The CDR3 DNA follows: TGTGCCAGCAGCTCAGATTACAGGGGTAGCTACGAGCAGTACTTC. Translated: CASSSDYRGSYEQYF.

This sequence joins TRBV5-4 and TRBJ2-3; 15 positions match TRBD2. Germline V gene lookup returns CDR1 SGHNT and CDR2 YYREEE (reference sequence). The CDR3 sequence is 18 residues long. V lost 7 bases and J lost 8; bases outside the gene matches: 17. CDR3 in amino acids: CASGPGTSGGLGTSTQYF. The CDR3 region has the DNA TGTGCCAGCGGACCCGGGACTAGCGGGGGGCTAGGTACGAGTACGCAGTATTTT.

This clone has more than one count but fewer than ten. V is TRBV6-6 and J is TRBJ1-1; 8 bases are a match to TRBD1. This CDR3 region has 15 residues. The V and J ends lost 4 bases and 6 bases, in that order; junction bases with no gene match: 10. Looked up from germline, CDR1 is MNHNY and CDR2 is SVGAGI (reference sequence). The CDR3 sequence is CASSLGGQVRPEAFF. The CDR3 DNA follows: TGTGCCAGCAGTTTGGGGGGACAGGTAAGGCCTGAAGCTTTCTTT.

The CDR3 DNA is TGTGCCTGGAGTGGACTAGCGGGAGTGTCAGATACGCAGTATTTT. Its translation: CAWSGLAGVSDTQYF. This chain links TRBV30 with TRBJ2-3; 12 bases are a match to TRBD2. V dropped 1 base and J dropped 4; count of bases not matched to a gene: 3. Germline CDR1 reads GTSNPN; CDR2 reads SVGIG (reference sequence). This CDR3 is 15 amino acids long.

The chain recombines TRBV5-1 with TRBJ2-5, with a possible D match to TRBD1 (6 bases). The CDR3 runs 15 residues. V dropped 1 base and J dropped 4 bases, with 14 bases sitting between them. Germline CDR1 is SGHRS and CDR2 is YFSETQ. This CDR3 is CASSLFGRGTETQYF. As DNA, the CDR3 is TGCGCCAGCAGCTTGTTCGGCAGGGGCACAGAGACCCAGTACTTC.

The rearrangement joins TRBV9 to TRBJ1-5; D uncertain. The CDR3 sequence is 14 residues long. Trimming shortened V by 1 base and J by 3 bases, and 8 bases separated the two germline ends. CDR1 and CDR2 (germline): SGDLS, YYNGEE. The CDR3 coding sequence is TGTGCCAGCAGCGTAAGTAGTTACAATCAGCCCCAGCATTTT. Translating gives CASSVSSYNQPQHF.

This clone occurred once. The chain carries TRBV6-1 and TRBJ2-5, with D uncertain. The end of the DNA is better explained by TRBJ2-7, so the J call may be wrong. The CDR3 has 15 amino acids. The germline CDR1 and CDR2 sequences are MNHNS and SASEGT. The DNA of the CDR3 is TGTGCCAGCAGTGAGCTCCCGCGCAATTCCTACGAGCAGTACTTC. Translated, it gives CASSELPRNSYEQYF.

This sequence joins TRBV28 and TRBJ2-5; TRBD1 might be the D (6 bases). TRBJ2-7 explains the end of the DNA better; the J call may be wrong. This CDR3 is 14 amino acids long. The germline V gene encodes CDR1 MDHEN and CDR2 SYDVKM. The CDR3 protein is CASSEYGDNYEQYF. As DNA, the CDR3 is TGTGCCAGCAGTGAGTACGGGGACAACTACGAGCAGTACTTC.

V gene TRBV5-1 combines with J gene TRBJ2-7, with TRBD2 identical over 9 bases. This CDR3 is built from 16 residues. Germline-derived CDR1 and CDR2 are SGHRS and YFSETQ. Unmatched junction bases numbered 9, after V lost 0 bases and J lost 5 bases. Here the CDR3 reads CASSLAGSGSTDEQYF. CDR3 DNA sequence: TGCGCCAGCAGCTTGGCCGGTAGCGGGAGTACCGACGAGCAGTACTTC.

The chain links TRBV28 to TRBJ1-5, with D maybe TRBD1 (5 bases). This CDR3 region has 14 residues. The V and J ends lost 5 bases and 0 bases respectively, with 8 bases between them. Germline values: CDR1 MDHEN, CDR2 SYDVKM. The CDR3 nucleotides are TGTGCCAGCAGTGGGGCGGATAGCAATCAGCCCCAGCATTTT. Amino acids: CASSGADSNQPQHF.

V usage is TRBV28 and J usage is TRBJ2-7; TRBD2 matches at 13 bases. The V gene end was trimmed by 5 bases and the J gene end by 2 bases; junction bases not matched to a gene: 9. Germline CDR1 reads MDHEN; CDR2 reads SYDVKM. CDR3 length: 17 amino acids. CDR3 residues: CASSPPGTSGITYEQYF. The CDR3, as DNA: TGTGCCAGCAGTCCCCCAGGGACTAGCGGGATCACCTACGAGCAGTACTTC. Using reference TRBV28 and TRBJ2-7 for the parts outside the CDR3, the full variable domain is DVKVTQSSRYLVKRTGEKVFLECVQDMDHENMFWYRQDPGLGLRLIYFSYDVKMKEKGDIPEGYSVSREKKERFSLILESASTNQTSMYLCASSPPGTSGITYEQYFGPGTRLTVT.

The chain recombines TRBV30 with TRBJ2-5; a possible D gene is TRBD2 (5 bases). Near its end, the DNA agrees better with TRBJ2-7, so the J call may be wrong. The CDR3 is 12 amino acids. The germline gives CDR1 GTSNPN, CDR2 SVGIG (reference sequence). CDR3 in DNA: TGTGCCTGGAACCCGGGGTCCTACGAGCAGTACTTC. Protein: CAWNPGSYEQYF.

Only one count was recorded for this clone. This sequence joins TRBV25-1 and TRBJ2-7; D might be TRBD2 (5 bases). The CDR3 runs 13 residues. The V and J ends lost 0 bases and 3 bases respectively, with 6 bases between them. Looked up from germline, CDR1 is MGHDK and CDR2 is SYGVNS. CDR3 in DNA: TGTGCCAGCAGTGAATATGGAGGCTACGAGCAGTACTTC. Protein: CASSEYGGYEQYF.

The V and J genes are TRBV5-1 and TRBJ1-4; 8 bases fit TRBD1. CDR1 SGHRS and CDR2 YFSETQ come from the germline V gene. The V gene end was trimmed by 4 bases and the J gene end by 7 bases; junction bases not matched to a gene: 6. CDR3 length equals 14 residues. CDR3 coding DNA: TGCGCCAGCAGCCCCCAGGGGGCGGGTGAAAAACTGTTTTTT. Protein sequence: CASSPQGAGEKLFF.

This clone was seen more than once but under ten times. V and J are TRBV25-1 and TRBJ2-7; possibly TRBD1 for D (6 bases). Germline values: CDR1 MGHDK, CDR2 SYGVNS. V gave up 3 bases and J gave up 3 bases, with 21 bases separating them. The CDR3 consists of 17 residues. The CDR3 spells CASSESSATGLSYEQYF. The CDR3 bases are TGTGCCAGCAGTGAGTCTTCCGCAACAGGGTTGAGCTACGAGCAGTACTTC.

A few counts support this clone. The chain recombines TRBV9 with TRBJ1-5; 10 nucleotides agree with TRBD1. The CDR3 is 15 residues long. Per germline, CDR1 SGDLS and CDR2 YYNGEE. Trimming removed 3 bases from V and 2 bases from J; junction bases left unmatched: 2. CDR3 sequence (DNA): TGTGCCAGCAGCGCCGGACAGGGGGGCAATCAGCCCCAGCATTTT. It is translated as CASSAGQGGNQPQHF.

CDR3 loop: CASSFLGVAYNEQFF. The CDR3 nucleotides are TGTGCCAGCAGCTTCCTAGGAGTCGCCTACAATGAGCAGTTCTTC. The chain recombines TRBV5-6 with TRBJ2-1; no clear D gene. Looked up from germline, CDR1 is SGHDT and CDR2 is YYEEEE. The CDR3 contains 15 residues. Trimming left V 2 bases short and J 2 bases short, with 11 bases between.

This rearrangement joins TRBV6-1 to TRBJ2-7; TRBD1 aligns across 9 bases. The CDR3 runs 13 residues. From germline, CDR1 is MNHNS and CDR2 SASEGT. V dropped 6 bases and J dropped 7; count of bases not matched to a gene: 7. CDR3 loop: CASRVRDRVEQYF. The CDR3 DNA sequence: TGTGCCAGCAGAGTCCGGGACAGGGTAGAGCAGTACTTC.

The gene calls are TRBV29-1 and TRBJ2-7, with D possibly TRBD2 on 7 matching bases. CDR1 is SQVTM, CDR2 ANQGSEA, per germline. V gave up 3 bases and J gave up 4 bases, with 22 bases separating them. CDR3 length: 16 amino acids. Written as DNA, the CDR3 is TGCAGCGTTGATTCCCGCGGTACAGGGACTACTTACGAGCAGTACTTC. Protein product: CSVDSRGTGTTYEQYF.

The chain has TRBV18 and TRBJ1-2; TRBD1 aligns across 8 bases. The CDR3 loop spans 16 amino acids. The V and J ends lost 3 bases and 2 bases, in that order; junction bases with no gene match: 8. Germline assignment: CDR1 KGHSH and CDR2 LQKENI. CDR3 sequence reads: CASSPGQGSLNYGYTF. The CDR3 bases are TGTGCCAGCTCACCCGGACAGGGCAGTCTCAACTATGGCTACACCTTC.

The V gene is TRBV5-4, the J gene TRBJ2-1; 11 nucleotides line up with TRBD1. V lost 4 bases, J lost 6 bases, and 6 bases stayed unmatched. Germline V gene sequence: CDR1 SGHNT, CDR2 YYREEE (reference sequence). The CDR3 has 15 residues. The CDR3 protein is CASSPSGTGGNEQFF. The CDR3 nucleotides are TGTGCCAGCAGCCCATCCGGGACAGGGGGCAATGAGCAGTTCTTC. Full variable domain (rest looked up from reference TRBV5-4 and TRBJ2-1): ETGVTQSPTHLIKTRGQQVTLRCSSQSGHNTVSWYQQALGQGPQFIFQYYREEENGRGNFPPRFSGLQFPNYSSELNVNALELDDSALYLCASSPSGTGGNEQFFGPGTRLTVL.

The table lists this clone with a count of one. This rearrangement joins TRBV6-5 to TRBJ2-7; 7 nucleotides line up with TRBD1. This CDR3 has 14 amino acids. V lost 5 bases, J lost 3 bases, and 7 bases stayed unmatched. CDR1 is MNHEY, CDR2 SVGAGI, per germline. In DNA, the CDR3 is TGTGCCAGCAGTAGACACAGGGGCGACTACGAGCAGTACTTC. Protein: CASSRHRGDYEQYF.

This chain joins TRBV11-2 and TRBJ2-1; 10 nucleotides line up with TRBD2. The CDR3 is made up of 15 amino acids. J gave up 4 bases and V 5 bases, and 5 bases lay outside the gene matches. Germline V gene lookup returns CDR1 SGHAT and CDR2 FQNNGV. CDR3 amino acids: CASSRVAGGYNEQFF. The CDR3 DNA is TGTGCCAGCAGCCGAGTAGCGGGAGGTTACAATGAGCAGTTCTTC.

The V and J genes are TRBV25-1 and TRBJ1-2; D remains ambiguous. Germline CDR1 is MGHDK and CDR2 is SYGVNS. Trimming left V 1 base short and J 4 bases short, with 4 bases between. The length of the CDR3 is 12 residues. The CDR3 nucleotides are TGTGCCAGCAGTGAATCTATCTATGGCTACACCTTC. This sequence encodes CASSESIYGYTF.

This rearrangement joins TRBV11-2 to TRBJ2-3; D remains unclear. There are 16 residues in the CDR3. Trimming removed 5 bases from V and 4 bases from J, with 19 bases in between. Germline CDR1 reads SGHAT; CDR2 reads FQNNGV. In nucleotides, the CDR3 is TGTGCCAGCAGCCCCCGACTGCAAGGTGGCCCAGATACGCAGTATTTT. Protein: CASSPRLQGGPDTQYF.

The chain joins TRBV5-1 to TRBJ2-5; 11 bases are a match to TRBD2. J lost 4 bases, V lost 3 bases, and 11 bases had no gene match. This CDR3 comprises 17 residues. Germline assignment: CDR1 SGHRS and CDR2 YFSETQ. CDR3 sequence (DNA): TGCGCCAGCAGCTCCGGGGTAGCGGGGGGGCGAGGAGAGACCCAGTACTTC. It encodes CASSSGVAGGRGETQYF. Filled out from reference TRBV5-1 and TRBJ2-5, the complete variable domain reads KAGVTQTPRYLIKTRGQQVTLSCSPISGHRSVSWYQQTPGQGLQFLFEYFSETQRNKGNFPGRFSGRQFSNSRSEMNVSTLELGDSALYLCASSSGVAGGRGETQYFGPGTRLLVL.

The V and J genes are TRBV5-1 and TRBJ1-1; possible D gene TRBD1, 6 bases. CDR1 SGHRS and CDR2 YFSETQ come from the germline V gene. The CDR3 is made up of 12 amino acids. With 4 bases removed from V and 4 bases from J, the gap between germline ends came to 8 bases. CDR3 DNA: TGCGCCAGCAGCAGGGGGAGCACTGAAGCTTTCTTT. Translated: CASSRGSTEAFF.